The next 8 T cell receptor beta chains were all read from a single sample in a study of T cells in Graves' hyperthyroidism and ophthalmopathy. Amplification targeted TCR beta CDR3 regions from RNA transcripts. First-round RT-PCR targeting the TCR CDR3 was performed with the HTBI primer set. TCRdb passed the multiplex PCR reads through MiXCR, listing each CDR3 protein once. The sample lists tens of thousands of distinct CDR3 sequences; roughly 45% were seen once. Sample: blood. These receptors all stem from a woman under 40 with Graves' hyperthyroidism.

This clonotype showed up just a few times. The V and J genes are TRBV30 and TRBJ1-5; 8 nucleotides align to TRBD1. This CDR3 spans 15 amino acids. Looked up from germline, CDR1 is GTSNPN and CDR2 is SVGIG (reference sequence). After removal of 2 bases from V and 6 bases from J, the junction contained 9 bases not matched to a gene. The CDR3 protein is CAWSRGTGPSQPQHF. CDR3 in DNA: TGTGCCTGGAGTAGGGGGACAGGCCCAAGTCAGCCCCAGCATTTT.

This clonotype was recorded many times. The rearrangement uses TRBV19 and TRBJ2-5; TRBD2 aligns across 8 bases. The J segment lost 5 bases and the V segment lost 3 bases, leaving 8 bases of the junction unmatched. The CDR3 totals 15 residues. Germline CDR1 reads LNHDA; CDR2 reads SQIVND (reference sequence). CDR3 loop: CASSIAAGAGETQYF. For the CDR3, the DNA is TGTGCCAGTAGTATCGCAGCGGGAGCTGGGGAGACCCAGTACTTC.

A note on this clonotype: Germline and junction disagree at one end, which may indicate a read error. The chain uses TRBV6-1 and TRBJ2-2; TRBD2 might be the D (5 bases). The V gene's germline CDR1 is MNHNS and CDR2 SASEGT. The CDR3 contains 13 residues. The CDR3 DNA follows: TGTGCCAGCAGTGATTGGGCCGGCTGGGAGCTGTATTTT. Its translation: CASSDWAGWELYF.

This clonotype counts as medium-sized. CDR3 sequence (DNA): TGCAGTGCTAGAGATGGGATAGGGTACACAGATACGCAGTATTTT. This codes for CSARDGIGYTDTQYF. This chain joins TRBV20-1 and TRBJ2-3; D unclear. This CDR3 spans 15 amino acids. V was pared by 0 bases and J by 2 bases, with 12 bases between. The germline CDR1 and CDR2 sequences are DFQATT and SNEGSKA (reference sequence).

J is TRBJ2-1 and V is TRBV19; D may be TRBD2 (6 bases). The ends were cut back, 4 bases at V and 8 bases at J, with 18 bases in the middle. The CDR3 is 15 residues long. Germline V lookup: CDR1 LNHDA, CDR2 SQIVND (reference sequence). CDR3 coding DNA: TGTGCCAGTAGTAAACCTAGCGCGGTCAAGGATGAGCAGTTCTTC. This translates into CASSKPSAVKDEQFF.

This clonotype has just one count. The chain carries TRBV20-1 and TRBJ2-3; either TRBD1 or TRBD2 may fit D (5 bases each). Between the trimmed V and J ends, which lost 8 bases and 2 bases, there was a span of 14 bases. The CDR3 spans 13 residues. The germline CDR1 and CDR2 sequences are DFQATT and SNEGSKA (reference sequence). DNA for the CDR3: TGCAGTTCCTATCGGGACGACACAGATACGCAGTATTTT. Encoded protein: CSSYRDDTDTQYF.

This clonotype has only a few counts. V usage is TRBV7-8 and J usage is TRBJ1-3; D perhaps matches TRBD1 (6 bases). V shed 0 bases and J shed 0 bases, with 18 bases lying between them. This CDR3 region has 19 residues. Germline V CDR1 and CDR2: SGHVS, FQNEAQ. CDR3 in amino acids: CASSLAGRGTHSSGNTIYF. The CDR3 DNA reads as TGTGCCAGCAGCTTAGCGGGGAGGGGGACCCATTCCTCTGGAAACACCATATATTTT.

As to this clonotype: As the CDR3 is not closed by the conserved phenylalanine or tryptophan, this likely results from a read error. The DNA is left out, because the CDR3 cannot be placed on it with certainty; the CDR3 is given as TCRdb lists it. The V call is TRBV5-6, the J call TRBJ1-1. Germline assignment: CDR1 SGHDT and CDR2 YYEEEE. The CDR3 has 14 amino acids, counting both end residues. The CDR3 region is CASSQISPGNRAVL.